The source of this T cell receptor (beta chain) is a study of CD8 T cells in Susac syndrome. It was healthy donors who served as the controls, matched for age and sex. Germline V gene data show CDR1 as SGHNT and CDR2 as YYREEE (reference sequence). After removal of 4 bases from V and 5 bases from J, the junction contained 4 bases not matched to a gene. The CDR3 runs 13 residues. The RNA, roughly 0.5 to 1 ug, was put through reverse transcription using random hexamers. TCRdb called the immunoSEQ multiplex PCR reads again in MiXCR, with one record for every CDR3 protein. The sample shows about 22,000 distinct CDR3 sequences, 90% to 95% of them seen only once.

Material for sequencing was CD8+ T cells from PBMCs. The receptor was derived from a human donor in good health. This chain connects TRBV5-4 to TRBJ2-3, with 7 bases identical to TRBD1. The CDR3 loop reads CASSVPGGDTQYF. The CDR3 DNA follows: TGTGCCAGCAGCGTCCCAGGGGGAGATACGCAGTATTTT.